This T cell receptor beta chain was documented in a study of blood T cell repertoires in COVID-19. Overall study: The United States, Italy and Spain were the sources of the acute and convalescent COVID-19 samples. The cDNA or gDNA used as material had been derived from T cells, B-cell-depleted T cells, or PBMCs.

The authors' processing: Estimation of nucleated cell counts was performed using reference gene primer amplification. Only in-frame clones appear in the TCRdb table, and some are missing; sequencing was by immunoSEQ multiplex PCR. The V and J calls and the clone size are those of that table, but D and trimming were determined from the DNA. The repertoire holds 150,000 to 200,000 clones, with around four fifths as singletons. Seattle cases were enrolled at active infection and followed longitudinally. V trimming: 7 bases; J trimming: 5 bases; junction bases outside the gene matches: 20. This CDR3 has 18 residues. Germline values: CDR1 LNHDA, CDR2 SQIVND (reference sequence).

The sequenced material came from peripheral blood. The V gene is TRBV19, the J gene TRBJ1-2; TRBD1 matches at 9 bases. This sequence was found in a woman aged 65 to 85 with COVID-19, enrolled during active disease. CDR3 residues: CASKVARAGQGRGYGYTF. In DNA form, the CDR3 reads TGTGCCAGTAAGGTAGCTCGAGCCGGACAGGGGAGAGGATATGGCTACACCTTC.